The 10 T cell receptor beta chains reported below all come from one sample, sequenced in a study of metastatic and nonmetastatic thyroid tumors. Thyroid surgery took place with no prior treatment in any patient. With MiXCR, TCRdb reprocessed the PCR reads. Of 43,000 or so clones listed, more than 20% are singletons. Input material: blood. The receptor source for this set is a male donor with papillary thyroid cancer or a benign thyroid nodule (not recorded which). Some clones in this sample may be carry-over from other donors' samples.

This clone was counted a few times. The rearrangement uses TRBV19 and TRBJ2-7; a weak D match, TRBD1 (5 bases). CDR3 size: 13 residues. Trimming left V 2 bases short and J 5 bases short, with 10 bases between. Germline V gene lookup returns CDR1 LNHDA and CDR2 SQIVND (reference sequence). CDR3 amino acids: CASSIRTNHEQYF. CDR3 in DNA: TGTGCCAGTAGTATAAGGACAAACCACGAGCAGTACTTC.

This chain links TRBV6-1 with TRBJ2-3, with TRBD2 matching 7 bases. This CDR3 has 16 amino acids. Germline loops: CDR1 MNHNS, CDR2 SASEGT. V shed 5 bases and J 0 bases; nucleotides not matched to a gene: 8. The CDR3 DNA follows: TGTGCCAGCAGTCTCCTAGCGGCGATTAGCACAGATACGCAGTATTTT. Protein sequence: CASSLLAAISTDTQYF.

This clone was observed once. This chain uses TRBV20-1 with TRBJ1-3, with 7 bases matching TRBD1. There are 17 residues in the CDR3. V was pared by 0 bases and J by 0 bases, with 8 bases of the junction left unmatched. Germline CDR1 reads DFQATT; CDR2 reads SNEGSKA (reference sequence). CDR3 in DNA: TGCAGTGCTAGAGATCGGGAGGGACAGCTCTCTGGAAACACCATATATTTT. Translating gives CSARDREGQLSGNTIYF.

The J gene is TRBJ2-1, the V gene TRBV12-3 or TRBV12-4, with a possible D match to TRBD1 (5 bases). V was shortened by 5 bases and J by 9 bases, with 17 bases between the two germline ends. This CDR3 is 14 amino acids long. The CDR3, as DNA: TGTGCCAGCAGTCTTCAGGGATATTGGAGTGAGCAGTTCTTC. The encoded protein is CASSLQGYWSEQFF.

This clone was observed a handful of times. The chain joins TRBV18 to TRBJ1-3; D gene uncertain. The CDR3 loop spans 14 amino acids. The V end was cut by 1 base, the J end by 2 bases, with 6 bases between. Germline values: CDR1 KGHSH, CDR2 LQKENI. Here the CDR3 reads CASSPQDPGNTIYF. In DNA, the CDR3 is TGTGCCAGCTCACCACAAGATCCTGGAAACACCATATATTTT.

The chain recombines TRBV5-1 with TRBJ1-1; D remains ambiguous. The CDR3 is 13 residues long. Germline V gives CDR1 SGHRS, CDR2 YFSETQ. V gave up 4 bases and J gave up 1 base, with 8 bases separating them. CDR3 in amino acids: CASSPTWNTEAFF. DNA of the CDR3: TGCGCCAGCAGCCCCACGTGGAACACTGAAGCTTTCTTT.

This clone was seen repeatedly, ten times or more. The V and J genes are TRBV20-1 and TRBJ2-1; D is undetermined. The CDR3 is 15 amino acids. Germline CDR1 DFQATT, CDR2 SNEGSKA (reference sequence). V was clipped by 1 base and J by 1 base, with 11 bases between them. CDR3 in amino acids: CSARAAHQSYNEQFF. The CDR3 nucleotides are TGCAGTGCTAGAGCAGCCCACCAATCCTACAATGAGCAGTTCTTC.

This clone was detected many times. The chain couples TRBV25-1 to TRBJ1-1, with D unclear. V dropped 4 bases and J dropped 1 base, with 7 bases sitting between them. Germline CDR1 and CDR2: MGHDK and SYGVNS. The CDR3 covers 13 residues. Here the CDR3 DNA reads TGTGCCAGCAGTGTGAGTGGGAACACTGAAGCTTTCTTT. Its translation is CASSVSGNTEAFF.

This clone was seen repeatedly, ten times or more. The rearrangement uses TRBV2 and TRBJ1-1; D is perhaps TRBD1 (5 bases). This CDR3 spans 13 amino acids. Per the germline V gene, CDR1 is SNHLY and CDR2 is FYNNEI. The V end was cut by 8 bases, the J end by 8 bases, with 18 bases between. As DNA, the CDR3 is TGTGCCAGCTCAGCGGGGGGTAGGGGAGAAGCTTTCTTT. The encoded protein is CASSAGGRGEAFF.

Here the CDR3 DNA reads TGTGCCAGCAGTGAAGGGGGCGTAGCCGACACTGAAGCTTTCTTT. Protein: CASSEGGVADTEAFF. The chain joins TRBV6-1 to TRBJ1-1; a possible D gene is TRBD1 (5 bases). The CDR3 runs 15 residues. V was clipped by 1 base and J by 3 bases, with 12 bases between them. In germline, CDR1 is MNHNS, CDR2 SASEGT.